This T cell receptor beta chain appears in the sequencing data of a study of memory CD4+ T cells and cytomegalovirus serostatus. The CDR3 spans 16 residues. J lost 3 bases, V lost 9 bases, and 13 bases had no gene match. Germline V gene sequence: CDR1 MNHEY, CDR2 SMNVEV (reference sequence). Single viable CD3+CD4+CD8-CD45RO+ cells were sorted as the memory CD4+ T cells. Original data processing: After removing out-of-frame reads, around 2,000,000 distinct TCRbeta sequences remained. Assay used: immunoSEQ multiplex PCR; TCRdb lists only in-frame clones, some missing. The DNA was the basis for D and trimming; V, J and clone size are from that table. The sample has about 50,000 clones; 78% are singletons.

The TCR sequence derives from an adult in good health and CMV-seronegative. This chain links TRBV27 with TRBJ2-3; the match to TRBD2 covers 9 bases. The specimen sequenced was memory CD4+ T cells from blood. For the CDR3, the DNA is TGTGCCAGTACCGAAAACTGGGCGGGAGGGACAGATACGCAGTATTTT. Translated, it gives CASTENWAGGTDTQYF.